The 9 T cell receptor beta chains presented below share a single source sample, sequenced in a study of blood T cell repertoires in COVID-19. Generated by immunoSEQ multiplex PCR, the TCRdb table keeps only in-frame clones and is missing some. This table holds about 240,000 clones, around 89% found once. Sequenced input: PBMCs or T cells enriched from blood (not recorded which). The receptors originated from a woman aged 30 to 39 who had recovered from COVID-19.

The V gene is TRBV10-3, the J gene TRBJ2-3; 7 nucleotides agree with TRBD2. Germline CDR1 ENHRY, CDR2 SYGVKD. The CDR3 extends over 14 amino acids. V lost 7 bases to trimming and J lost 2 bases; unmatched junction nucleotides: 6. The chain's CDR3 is CAITSGDITDTQYF. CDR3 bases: TGTGCCATCACTAGCGGAGACATCACAGATACGCAGTATTTT.

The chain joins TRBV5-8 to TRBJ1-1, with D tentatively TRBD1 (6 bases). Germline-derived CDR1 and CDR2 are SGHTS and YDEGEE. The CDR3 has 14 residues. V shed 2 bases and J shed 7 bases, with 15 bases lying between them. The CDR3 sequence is CASSLLLQGLEAFF. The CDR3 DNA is TGTGCCAGCAGCTTACTACTTCAGGGGCTTGAAGCTTTCTTT.

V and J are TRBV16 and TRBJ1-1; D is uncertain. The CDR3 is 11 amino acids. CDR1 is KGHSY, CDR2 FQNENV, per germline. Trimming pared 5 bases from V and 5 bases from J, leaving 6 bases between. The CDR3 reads CASSTGTEAFF. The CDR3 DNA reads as TGTGCCAGCAGCACGGGGACTGAAGCTTTCTTT.

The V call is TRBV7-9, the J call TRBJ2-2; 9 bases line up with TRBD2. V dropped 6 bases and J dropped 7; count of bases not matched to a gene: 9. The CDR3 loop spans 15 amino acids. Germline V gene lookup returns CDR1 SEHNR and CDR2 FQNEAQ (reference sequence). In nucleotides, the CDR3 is TGTGCCAGCAGGGATAGCGGGAGAAAGGGCGGGGAGCTGTTTTTT. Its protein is CASRDSGRKGGELFF. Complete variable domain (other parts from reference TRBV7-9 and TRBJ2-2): DTGVSQNPRHKITKRGQNVTFRCDPISEHNRLYWYRQTLGQGPEFLTYFQNEAQLEKSRLLSDRFSAERPKGSFSTLEIQRTEQGDSAMYLCASRDSGRKGGELFFGEGSRLTVL.

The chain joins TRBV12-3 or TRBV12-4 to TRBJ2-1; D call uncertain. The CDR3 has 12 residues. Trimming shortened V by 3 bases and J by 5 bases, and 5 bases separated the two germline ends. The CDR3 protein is CASSFSDNEQFF. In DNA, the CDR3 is TGTGCCAGCAGTTTTTCAGACAATGAGCAGTTCTTC.

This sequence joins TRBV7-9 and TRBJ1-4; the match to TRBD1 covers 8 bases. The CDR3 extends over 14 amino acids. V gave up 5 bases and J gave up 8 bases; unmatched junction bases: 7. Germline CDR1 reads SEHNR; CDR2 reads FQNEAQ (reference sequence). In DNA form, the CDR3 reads TGTGCCAGCAGCCCAGGGACAGGCAGGGAAAAACTGTTTTTT. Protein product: CASSPGTGREKLFF. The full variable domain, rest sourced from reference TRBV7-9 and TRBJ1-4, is DTGVSQNPRHKITKRGQNVTFRCDPISEHNRLYWYRQTLGQGPEFLTYFQNEAQLEKSRLLSDRFSAERPKGSFSTLEIQRTEQGDSAMYLCASSPGTGREKLFFGSGTQLSVL.

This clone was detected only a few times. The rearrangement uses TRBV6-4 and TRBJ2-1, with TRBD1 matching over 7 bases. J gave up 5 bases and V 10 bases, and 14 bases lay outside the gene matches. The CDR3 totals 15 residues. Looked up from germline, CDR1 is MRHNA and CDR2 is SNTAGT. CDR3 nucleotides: TGTGCCACCCCAGCCGGGACAGTATTTCACAATGAGCAGTTCTTC. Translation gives CATPAGTVFHNEQFF.

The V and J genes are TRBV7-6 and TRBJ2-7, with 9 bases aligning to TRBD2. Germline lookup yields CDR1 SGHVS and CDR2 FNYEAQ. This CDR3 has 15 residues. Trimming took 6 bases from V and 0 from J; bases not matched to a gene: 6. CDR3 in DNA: TGTGCCAGCAGTCCTAGCGGGACGAACTCCTACGAGCAGTACTTC. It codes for CASSPSGTNSYEQYF.

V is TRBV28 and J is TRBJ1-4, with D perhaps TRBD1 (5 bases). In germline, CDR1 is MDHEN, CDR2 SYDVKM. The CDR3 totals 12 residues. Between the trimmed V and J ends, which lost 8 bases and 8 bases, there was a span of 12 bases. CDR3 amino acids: CASLRQREKLFF. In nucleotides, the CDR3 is TGTGCCAGCCTACGACAGCGAGAAAAACTGTTTTTT.